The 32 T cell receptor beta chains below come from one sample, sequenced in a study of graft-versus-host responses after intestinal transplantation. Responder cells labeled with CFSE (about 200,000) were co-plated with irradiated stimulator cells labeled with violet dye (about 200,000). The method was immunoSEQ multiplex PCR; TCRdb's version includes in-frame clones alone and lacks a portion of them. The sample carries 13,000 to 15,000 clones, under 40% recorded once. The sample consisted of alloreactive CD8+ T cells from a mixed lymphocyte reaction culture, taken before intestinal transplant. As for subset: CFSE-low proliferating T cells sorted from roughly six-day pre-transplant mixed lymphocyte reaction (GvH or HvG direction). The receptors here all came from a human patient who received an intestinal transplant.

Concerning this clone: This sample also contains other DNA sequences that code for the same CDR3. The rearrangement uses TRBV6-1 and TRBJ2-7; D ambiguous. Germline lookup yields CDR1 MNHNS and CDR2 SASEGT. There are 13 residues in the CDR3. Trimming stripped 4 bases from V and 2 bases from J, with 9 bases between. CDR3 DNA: TGTGCCAGCAGTGCGCGATTACCCTACGAGCAGTACTTC. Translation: CASSARLPYEQYF.

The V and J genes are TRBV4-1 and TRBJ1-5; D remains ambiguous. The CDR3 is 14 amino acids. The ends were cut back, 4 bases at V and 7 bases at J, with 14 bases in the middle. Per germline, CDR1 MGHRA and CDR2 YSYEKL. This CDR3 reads CASSLITGEQPQHF. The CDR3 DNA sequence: TGCGCCAGCAGCCTAATCACGGGTGAACAGCCCCAGCATTTT.

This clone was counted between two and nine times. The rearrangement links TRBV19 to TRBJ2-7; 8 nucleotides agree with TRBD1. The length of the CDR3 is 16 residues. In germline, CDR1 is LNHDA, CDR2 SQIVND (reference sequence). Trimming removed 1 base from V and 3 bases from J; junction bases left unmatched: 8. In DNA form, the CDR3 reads TGTGCCAGTAGTATAGGCATGGGGACAGGTTTCTACGAGCAGTACTTC. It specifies CASSIGMGTGFYEQYF.

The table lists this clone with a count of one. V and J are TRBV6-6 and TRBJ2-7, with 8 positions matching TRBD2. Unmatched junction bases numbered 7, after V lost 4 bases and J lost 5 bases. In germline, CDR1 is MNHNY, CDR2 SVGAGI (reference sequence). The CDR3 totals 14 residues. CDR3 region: CASSSLAARDEQYF. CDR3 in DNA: TGTGCCAGCAGTTCACTAGCGGCGCGGGACGAGCAGTACTTC.

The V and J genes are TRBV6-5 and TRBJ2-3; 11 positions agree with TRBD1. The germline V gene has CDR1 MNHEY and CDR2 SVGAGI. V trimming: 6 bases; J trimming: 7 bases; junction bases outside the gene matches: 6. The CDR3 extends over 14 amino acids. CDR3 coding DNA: TGTGCCAGCAGCTTAGGACAGGGGGCAAATACGCAGTATTTT. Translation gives CASSLGQGANTQYF.

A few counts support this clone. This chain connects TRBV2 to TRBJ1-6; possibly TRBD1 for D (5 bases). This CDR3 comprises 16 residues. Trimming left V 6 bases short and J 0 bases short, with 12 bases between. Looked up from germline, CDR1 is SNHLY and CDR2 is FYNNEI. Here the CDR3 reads CASSVRGSSYNSPLHF. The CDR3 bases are TGTGCCAGCAGCGTCCGGGGGAGCTCCTATAATTCACCCCTCCACTTT. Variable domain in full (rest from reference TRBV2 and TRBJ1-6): EPEVTQTPSHQVTQMGQEVILRCVPISNHLYFYWYRQILGQKVEFLVSFYNNEISEKSEIFDDQFSVERPDGSNFTLKIRSTKLEDSAMYFCASSVRGSSYNSPLHFGNGTRLTVT.

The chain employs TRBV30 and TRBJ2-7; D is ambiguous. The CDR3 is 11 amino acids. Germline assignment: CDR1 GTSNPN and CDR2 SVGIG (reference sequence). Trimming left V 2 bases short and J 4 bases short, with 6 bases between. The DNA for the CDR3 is TGTGCCTGGAGTATCAGTTACGAGCAGTACTTC. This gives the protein CAWSISYEQYF. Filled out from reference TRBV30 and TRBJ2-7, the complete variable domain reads SQTIHQWPATLVQPVGSPLSLECTVEGTSNPNLYWYRQAAGRGLQLLFYSVGIGQISSEVPQNLSASRPQDRQFILSSKKLLLSDSGFYLCAWSISYEQYFGPGTRLTVT.

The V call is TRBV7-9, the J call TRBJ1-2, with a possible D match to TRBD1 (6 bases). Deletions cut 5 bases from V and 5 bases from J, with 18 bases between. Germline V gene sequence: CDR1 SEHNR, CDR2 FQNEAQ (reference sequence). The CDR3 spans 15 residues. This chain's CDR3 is CASSPGAPAPYGYTF. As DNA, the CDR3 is TGTGCCAGCAGCCCAGGGGCCCCGGCGCCGTATGGCTACACCTTC.

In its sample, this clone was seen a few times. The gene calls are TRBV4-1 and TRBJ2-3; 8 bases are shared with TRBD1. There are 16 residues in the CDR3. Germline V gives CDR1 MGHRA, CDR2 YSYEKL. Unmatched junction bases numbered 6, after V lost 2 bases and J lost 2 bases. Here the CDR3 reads CASSQTTGDDTDTQYF. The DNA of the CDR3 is TGCGCCAGCAGCCAAACGACAGGGGACGACACAGATACGCAGTATTTT.

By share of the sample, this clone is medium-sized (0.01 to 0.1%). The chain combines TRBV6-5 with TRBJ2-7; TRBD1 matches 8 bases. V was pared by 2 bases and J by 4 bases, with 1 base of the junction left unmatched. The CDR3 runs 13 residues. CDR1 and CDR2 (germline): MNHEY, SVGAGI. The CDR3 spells CASSYGTGYEQYF. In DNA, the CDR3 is TGTGCCAGCAGTTACGGGACAGGTTACGAGCAGTACTTC.

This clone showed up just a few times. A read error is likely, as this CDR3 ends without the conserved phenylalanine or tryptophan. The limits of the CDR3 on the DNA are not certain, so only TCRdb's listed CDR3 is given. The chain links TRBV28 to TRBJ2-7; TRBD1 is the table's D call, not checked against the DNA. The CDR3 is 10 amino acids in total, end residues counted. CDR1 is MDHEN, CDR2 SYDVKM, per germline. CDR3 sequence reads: CASSLMDRVT.

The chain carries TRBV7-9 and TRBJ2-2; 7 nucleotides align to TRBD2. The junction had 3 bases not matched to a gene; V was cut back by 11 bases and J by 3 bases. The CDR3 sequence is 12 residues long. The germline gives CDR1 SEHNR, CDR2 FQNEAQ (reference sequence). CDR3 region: CAGRGYTGELFF. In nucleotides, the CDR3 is TGTGCCGGGCGGGGGTACACCGGGGAGCTGTTTTTT.

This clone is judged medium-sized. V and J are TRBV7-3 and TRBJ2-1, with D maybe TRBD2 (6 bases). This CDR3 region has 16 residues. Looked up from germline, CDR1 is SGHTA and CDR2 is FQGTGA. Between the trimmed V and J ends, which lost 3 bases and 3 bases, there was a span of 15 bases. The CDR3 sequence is CASSLSGGDVYNEQFF. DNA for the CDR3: TGTGCCAGCAGCTTGTCGGGCGGGGACGTCTACAATGAGCAGTTCTTC.

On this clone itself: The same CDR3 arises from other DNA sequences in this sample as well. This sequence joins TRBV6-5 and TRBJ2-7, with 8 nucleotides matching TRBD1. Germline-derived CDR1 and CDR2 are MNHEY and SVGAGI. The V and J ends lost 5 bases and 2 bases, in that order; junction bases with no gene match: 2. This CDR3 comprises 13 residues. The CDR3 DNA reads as TGTGCCAGCAGTCCCAGGGGGCCCTACGAGCAGTACTTC. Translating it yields CASSPRGPYEQYF.

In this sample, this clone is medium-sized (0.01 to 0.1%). CDR3 loop: CASSLGAALTEAFF. In DNA form, the CDR3 reads TGTGCCAGCAGCTTAGGCGCCGCTCTCACTGAAGCTTTCTTT. The chain combines TRBV7-9 with TRBJ1-1; D uncertain. V was cut by 1 base and J by 4 bases, with 10 bases left in between. CDR1 and CDR2 (germline): SEHNR, FQNEAQ (reference sequence). There are 14 residues in the CDR3.

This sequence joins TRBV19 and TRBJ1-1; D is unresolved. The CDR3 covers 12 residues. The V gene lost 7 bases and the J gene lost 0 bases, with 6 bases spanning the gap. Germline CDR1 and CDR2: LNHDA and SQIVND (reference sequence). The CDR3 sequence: CASKEVNTEAFF. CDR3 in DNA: TGTGCCAGTAAGGAGGTGAACACTGAAGCTTTCTTT. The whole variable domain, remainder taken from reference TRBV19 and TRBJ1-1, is DGGITQSPKYLFRKEGQNVTLSCEQNLNHDAMYWYRQDPGQGLRLIYYSQIVNDFQKGDIAEGYSVSREKKESFPLTVTSAQKNPTAFYLCASKEVNTEAFFGQGTRLTVV.

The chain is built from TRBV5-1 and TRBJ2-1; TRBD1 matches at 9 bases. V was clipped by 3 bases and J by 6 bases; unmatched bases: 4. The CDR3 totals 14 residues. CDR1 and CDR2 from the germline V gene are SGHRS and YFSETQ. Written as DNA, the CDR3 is TGCGCCAGCAGCTCCGGGACAGGGTCCAATGAGCAGTTCTTC. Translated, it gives CASSSGTGSNEQFF.

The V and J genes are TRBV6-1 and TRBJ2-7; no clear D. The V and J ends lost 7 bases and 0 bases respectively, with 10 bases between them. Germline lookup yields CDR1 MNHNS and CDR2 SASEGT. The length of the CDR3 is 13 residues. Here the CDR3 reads CASMVVGSYEQYF. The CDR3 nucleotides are TGTGCCAGCATGGTCGTCGGCTCCTACGAGCAGTACTTC.

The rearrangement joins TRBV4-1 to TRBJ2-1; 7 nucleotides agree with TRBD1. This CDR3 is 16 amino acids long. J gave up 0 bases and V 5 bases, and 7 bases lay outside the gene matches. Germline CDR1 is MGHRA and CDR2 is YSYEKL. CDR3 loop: CASSETGTASYNEQFF. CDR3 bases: TGCGCCAGCAGCGAGACCGGGACAGCCTCCTACAATGAGCAGTTCTTC.

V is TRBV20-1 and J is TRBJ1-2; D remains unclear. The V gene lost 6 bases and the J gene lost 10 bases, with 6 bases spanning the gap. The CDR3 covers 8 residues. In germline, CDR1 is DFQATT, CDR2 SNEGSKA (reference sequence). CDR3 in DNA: TGCAGTGCGAGTGCCTACACCTTC. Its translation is CSASAYTF.

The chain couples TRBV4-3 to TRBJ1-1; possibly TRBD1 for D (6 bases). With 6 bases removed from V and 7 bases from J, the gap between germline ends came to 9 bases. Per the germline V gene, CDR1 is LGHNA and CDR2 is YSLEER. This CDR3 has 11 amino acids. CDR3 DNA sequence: TGCGCCAGCAGAGGGGGTAATGAAGCTTTCTTT. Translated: CASRGGNEAFF.

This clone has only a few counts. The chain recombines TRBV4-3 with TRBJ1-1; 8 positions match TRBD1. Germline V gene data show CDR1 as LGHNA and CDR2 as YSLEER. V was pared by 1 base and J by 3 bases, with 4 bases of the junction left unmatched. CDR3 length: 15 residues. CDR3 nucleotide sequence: TGCGCCAGCAGCCAAGGCAGGGGGCAGGACACTGAAGCTTTCTTT. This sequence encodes CASSQGRGQDTEAFF.

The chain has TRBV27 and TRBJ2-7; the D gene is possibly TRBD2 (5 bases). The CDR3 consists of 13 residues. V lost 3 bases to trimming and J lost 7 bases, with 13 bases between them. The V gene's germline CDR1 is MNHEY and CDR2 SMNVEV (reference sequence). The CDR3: CASSLVRSGEQYF. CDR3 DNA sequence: TGTGCCAGCAGTTTGGTCAGATCGGGGGAGCAGTACTTC.

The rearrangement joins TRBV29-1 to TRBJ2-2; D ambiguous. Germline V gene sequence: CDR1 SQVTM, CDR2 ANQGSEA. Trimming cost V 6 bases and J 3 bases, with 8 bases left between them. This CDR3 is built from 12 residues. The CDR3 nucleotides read TGCAGCGTCCTGACACACACCGGGGAGCTGTTTTTT. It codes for CSVLTHTGELFF.

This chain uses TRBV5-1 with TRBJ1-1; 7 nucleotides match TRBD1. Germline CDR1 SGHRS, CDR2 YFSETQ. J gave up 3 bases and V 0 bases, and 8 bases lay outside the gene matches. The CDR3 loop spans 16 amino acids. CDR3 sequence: CASSLGGYTGDTEAFF. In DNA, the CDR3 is TGCGCCAGCAGCTTGGGAGGGTATACAGGGGACACTGAAGCTTTCTTT.

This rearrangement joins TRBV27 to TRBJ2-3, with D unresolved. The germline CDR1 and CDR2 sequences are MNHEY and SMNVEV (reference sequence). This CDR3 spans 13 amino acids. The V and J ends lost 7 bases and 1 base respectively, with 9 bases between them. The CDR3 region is CASTELGTDTQYF. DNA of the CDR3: TGTGCCAGCACTGAACTTGGCACAGATACGCAGTATTTT.

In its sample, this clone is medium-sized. The CDR3 sequence: CAWTQTEGGVYGYTF. CDR3 nucleotides: TGTGCCTGGACACAAACGGAGGGGGGGGTATATGGCTACACCTTC. V gene TRBV30 combines with J gene TRBJ1-2; D is perhaps TRBD1 (6 bases). Germline lookup yields CDR1 GTSNPN and CDR2 SVGIG (reference sequence). V lost 4 bases to trimming and J lost 5 bases, with 20 bases between them. CDR3 size: 15 residues. The entire variable domain, with the rest obtained from reference TRBV30 and TRBJ1-2, is as follows: SQTIHQWPATLVQPVGSPLSLECTVEGTSNPNLYWYRQAAGRGLQLLFYSVGIGQISSEVPQNLSASRPQDRQFILSSKKLLLSDSGFYLCAWTQTEGGVYGYTFGSGTRLTVV.

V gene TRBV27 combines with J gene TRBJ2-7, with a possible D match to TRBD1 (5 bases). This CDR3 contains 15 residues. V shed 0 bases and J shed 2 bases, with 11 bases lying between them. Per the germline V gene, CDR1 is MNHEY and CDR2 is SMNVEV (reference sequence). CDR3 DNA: TGTGCCAGCAGTTTATCTGCAGTAGGGGCCTACGAGCAGTACTTC. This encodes CASSLSAVGAYEQYF.

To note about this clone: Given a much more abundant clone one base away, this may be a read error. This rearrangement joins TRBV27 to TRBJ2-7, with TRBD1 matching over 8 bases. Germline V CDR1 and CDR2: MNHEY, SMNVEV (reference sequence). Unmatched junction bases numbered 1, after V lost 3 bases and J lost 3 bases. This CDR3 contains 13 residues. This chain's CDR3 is CASSFGQGYEQYF. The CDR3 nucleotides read TGTGCCAGCAGTTTCGGACAGGGCTACGAGCAGTACTTC.

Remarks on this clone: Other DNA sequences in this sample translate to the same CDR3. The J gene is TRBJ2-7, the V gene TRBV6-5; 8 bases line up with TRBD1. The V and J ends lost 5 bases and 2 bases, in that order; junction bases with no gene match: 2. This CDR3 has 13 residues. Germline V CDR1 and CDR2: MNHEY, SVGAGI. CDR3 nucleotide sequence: TGTGCCAGCAGTAGCAGGGGGCCCTACGAGCAGTACTTC. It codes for CASSSRGPYEQYF.

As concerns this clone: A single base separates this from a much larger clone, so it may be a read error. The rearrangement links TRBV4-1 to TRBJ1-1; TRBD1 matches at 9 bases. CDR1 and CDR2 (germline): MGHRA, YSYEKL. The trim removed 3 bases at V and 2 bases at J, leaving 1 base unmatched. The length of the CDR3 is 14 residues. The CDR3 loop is CASSQGQGNTEAFF. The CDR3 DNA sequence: TGCGCCAGCAGCCAGGGACAGGGAAACACTGAAGCTTTCTTT.

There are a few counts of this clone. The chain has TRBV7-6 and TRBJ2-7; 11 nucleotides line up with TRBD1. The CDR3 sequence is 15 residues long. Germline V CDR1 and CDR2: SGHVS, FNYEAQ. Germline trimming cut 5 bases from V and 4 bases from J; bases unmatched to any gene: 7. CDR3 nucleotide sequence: TGTGCCAGCAGCCTAGGACAGGGGGCGAGATACGAGCAGTACTTC. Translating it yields CASSLGQGARYEQYF.